The following is a T cell receptor (beta chain) sequence with its context. Some clones are missing from TCRdb's copy, which holds only in-frame ones; the method was immunoSEQ multiplex PCR. The sample records about 54,000 clones, around 97% being singletons. From germline, CDR1 is LNHDA and CDR2 SQIVND (reference sequence). The CDR3 spans 13 residues. Trimming took off 9 bases at V and 4 bases at J, with 13 bases between the two ends. This sample stems from a study of control samples from healthy donors and cancer patients. The rearrangement uses TRBV19 and TRBJ1-5; TRBD1 is a possible D gene (5 bases). The source is a woman aged 25-40 years in good health. Sequences were obtained from blood. CDR3 residues: CASGHKPNQPQHF. CDR3 sequence (DNA): TGTGCCAGCGGACATAAACCTAATCAGCCCCAGCATTTT. Based on the CDR3 plus reference TRBV19 and TRBJ1-5, the full variable domain is DGGITQSPKYLFRKEGQNVTLSCEQNLNHDAMYWYRQDPGQGLRLIYYSQIVNDFQKGDIAEGYSVSREKKESFPLTVTSAQKNPTAFYLCASGHKPNQPQHFGDGTRLSIL.